This T cell receptor (beta chain) derives from a study of blood T cell repertoires in COVID-19. Study-wide context: Samples representing acute and convalescent COVID-19 were sourced from the United States, Italy and Spain. In each case, the material was cDNA or gDNA derived from T cells, B-cell-depleted T cells, or PBMCs.

How the authors handled the data: From reference gene primer amplification, estimates of nucleated cell counts were derived. Produced via immunoSEQ multiplex PCR; TCRdb's table is partial and in-frame only. Clonal size and the V and J genes are those of that table, whereas D and trimming came from the DNA. The table includes about 200,000 clones, roughly 75% detected once. Germline V gene sequence: CDR1 KGHDR, CDR2 SFDVKD. The CDR3 is made up of 14 amino acids. Deletions cut 5 bases from V and 1 base from J, with 10 bases between. This clone was seen just once. Material: peripheral blood. V gene TRBV24-1 combines with J gene TRBJ1-2, with D unresolved. The receptor comes from a woman in her seventies with acute or convalescent COVID-19. The CDR3 reads CATSGEQVNYGYTF. CDR3 DNA: TGTGCCACCAGTGGGGAGCAGGTTAACTATGGCTACACCTTC.